This T cell receptor beta chain was documented in a study of post-analysis software for immune sequencing data. Findings of the study overall: Controls showed lower frequencies than patients for a few TRBV segments, and TRBV5-6, TRBV5-1 and TRBV20-1 were among these.

Per germline, CDR1 DFQATT and CDR2 SNEGSKA (reference sequence). This CDR3 is 13 amino acids long. V dropped 5 bases and J dropped 3 bases, with 12 bases sitting between them. cDNA libraries of TCR beta carried unique molecular identifiers. TCRdb re-analysed the PCR reads in MiXCR, keeping a single row per CDR3 protein. The data contain hundreds of thousands of distinct CDR3 sequences, 55% to 70% of them seen just once; the ten biggest clones take up approximately 11%. A note on this clonotype: The antigen remains unidentified.

This chain links TRBV20-1 with TRBJ2-3, with D unresolved. The sequence came from a girl aged 2 to 10 with multiple sclerosis. What was sequenced was blood. The chain's CDR3 is CSASTGATDTQYF. DNA of the CDR3: TGCAGTGCTTCGACTGGTGCGACAGATACGCAGTATTTT.